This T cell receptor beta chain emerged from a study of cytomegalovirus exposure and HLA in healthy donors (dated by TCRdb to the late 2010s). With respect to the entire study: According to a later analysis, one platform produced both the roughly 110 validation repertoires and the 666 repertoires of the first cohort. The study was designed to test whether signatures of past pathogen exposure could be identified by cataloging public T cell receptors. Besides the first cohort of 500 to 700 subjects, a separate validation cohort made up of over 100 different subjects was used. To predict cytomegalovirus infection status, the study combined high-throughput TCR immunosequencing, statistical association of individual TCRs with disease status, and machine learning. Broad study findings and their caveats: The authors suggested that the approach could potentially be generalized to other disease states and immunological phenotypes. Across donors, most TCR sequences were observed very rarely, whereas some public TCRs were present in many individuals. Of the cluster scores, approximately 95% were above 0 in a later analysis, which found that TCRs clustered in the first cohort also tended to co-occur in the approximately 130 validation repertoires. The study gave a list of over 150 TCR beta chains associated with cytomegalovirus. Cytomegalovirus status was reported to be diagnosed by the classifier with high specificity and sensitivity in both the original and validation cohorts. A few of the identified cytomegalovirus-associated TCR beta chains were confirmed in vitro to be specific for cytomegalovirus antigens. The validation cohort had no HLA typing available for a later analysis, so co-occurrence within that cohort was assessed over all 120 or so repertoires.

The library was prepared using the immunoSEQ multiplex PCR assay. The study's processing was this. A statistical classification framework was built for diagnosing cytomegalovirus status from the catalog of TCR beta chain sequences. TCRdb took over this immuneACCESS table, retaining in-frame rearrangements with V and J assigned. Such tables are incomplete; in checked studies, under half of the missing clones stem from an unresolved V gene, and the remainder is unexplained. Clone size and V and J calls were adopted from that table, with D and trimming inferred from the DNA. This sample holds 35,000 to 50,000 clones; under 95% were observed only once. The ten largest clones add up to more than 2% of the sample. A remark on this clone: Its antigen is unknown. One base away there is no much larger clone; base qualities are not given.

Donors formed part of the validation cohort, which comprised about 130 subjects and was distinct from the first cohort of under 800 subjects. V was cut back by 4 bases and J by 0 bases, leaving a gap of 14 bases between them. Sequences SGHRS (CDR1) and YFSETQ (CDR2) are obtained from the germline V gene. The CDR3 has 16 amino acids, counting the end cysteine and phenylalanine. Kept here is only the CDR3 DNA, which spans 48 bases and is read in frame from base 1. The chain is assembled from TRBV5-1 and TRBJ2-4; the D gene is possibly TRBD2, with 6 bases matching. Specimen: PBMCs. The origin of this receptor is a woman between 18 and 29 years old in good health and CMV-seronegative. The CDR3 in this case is CASSPEGTLAKNIQYF. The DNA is TGCGCCAGCAGCCCGGAGGGCACCTTAGCCAAAAACATTCAGTACTTC.